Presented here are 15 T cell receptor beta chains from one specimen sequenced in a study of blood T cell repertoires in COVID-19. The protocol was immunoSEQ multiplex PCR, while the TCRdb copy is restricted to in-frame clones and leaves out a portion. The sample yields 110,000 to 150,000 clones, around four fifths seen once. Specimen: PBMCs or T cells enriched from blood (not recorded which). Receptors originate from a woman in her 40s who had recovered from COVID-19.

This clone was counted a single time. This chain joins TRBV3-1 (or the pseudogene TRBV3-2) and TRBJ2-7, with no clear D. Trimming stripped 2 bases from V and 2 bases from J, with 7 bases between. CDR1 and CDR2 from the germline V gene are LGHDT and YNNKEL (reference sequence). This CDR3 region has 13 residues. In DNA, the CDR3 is TGTGCCAGCAGCCAAACTCCGGCCTACGAGCAGTACTTC. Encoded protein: CASSQTPAYEQYF.

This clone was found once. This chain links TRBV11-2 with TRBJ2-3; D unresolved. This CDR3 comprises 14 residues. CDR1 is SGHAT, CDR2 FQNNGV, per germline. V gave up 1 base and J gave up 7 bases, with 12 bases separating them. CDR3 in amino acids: CASSLGWAENTQYF. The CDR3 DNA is TGTGCCAGCAGCTTAGGATGGGCAGAAAATACGCAGTATTTT.

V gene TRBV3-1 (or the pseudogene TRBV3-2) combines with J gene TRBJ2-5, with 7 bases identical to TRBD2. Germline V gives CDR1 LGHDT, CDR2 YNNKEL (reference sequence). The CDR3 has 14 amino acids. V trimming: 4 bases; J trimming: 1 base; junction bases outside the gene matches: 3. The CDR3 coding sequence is TGTGCCAGCAGCCTAGGGACTACCCAAGAGACCCAGTACTTC. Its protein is CASSLGTTQETQYF.

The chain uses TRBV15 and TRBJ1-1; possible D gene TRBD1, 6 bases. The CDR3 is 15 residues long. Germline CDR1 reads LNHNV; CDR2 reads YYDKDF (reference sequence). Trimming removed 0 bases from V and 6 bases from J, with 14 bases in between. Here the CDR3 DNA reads TGTGCCACCAGCAGAGATTGGGGGCCGGGTGCTGAAGCTTTCTTT. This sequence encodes CATSRDWGPGAEAFF.

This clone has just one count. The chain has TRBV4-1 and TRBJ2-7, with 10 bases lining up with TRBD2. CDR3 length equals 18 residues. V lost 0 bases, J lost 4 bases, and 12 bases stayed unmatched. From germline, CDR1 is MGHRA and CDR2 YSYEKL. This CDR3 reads CASSQDSELAGIKYEQYF. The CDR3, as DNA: TGCGCCAGCAGCCAAGATTCGGAACTAGCGGGAATAAAATACGAGCAGTACTTC.

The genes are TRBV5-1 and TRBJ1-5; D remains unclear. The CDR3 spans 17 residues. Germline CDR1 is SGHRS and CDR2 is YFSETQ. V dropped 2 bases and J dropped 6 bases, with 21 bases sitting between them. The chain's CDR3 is CASSFWPSNEVVQPQHF. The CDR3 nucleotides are TGCGCCAGCAGCTTCTGGCCCTCTAACGAGGTAGTTCAGCCCCAGCATTTT.

CDR3 nucleotides: TGTGCCTGGAGTGTAAACCGGGACTCAGGCTACACCTTC. Translated: CAWSVNRDSGYTF. The chain is built from TRBV30 and TRBJ1-2, with D tentatively TRBD1 (5 bases). The CDR3 spans 13 residues. Per germline, CDR1 GTSNPN and CDR2 SVGIG (reference sequence). Trimming shortened V by 0 bases and J by 8 bases, and 13 bases separated the two germline ends. Together with reference TRBV30 and TRBJ1-2, the CDR3 gives the full variable domain: SQTIHQWPATLVQPVGSPLSLECTVEGTSNPNLYWYRQAAGRGLQLLFYSVGIGQISSEVPQNLSASRPQDRQFILSSKKLLLSDSGFYLCAWSVNRDSGYTFGSGTRLTVV.

CDR3 residues: CASSAGPKDTQYF. In DNA, the CDR3 is TGTGCCAGCAGCGCGGGCCCCAAGGATACGCAGTATTTT. V usage is TRBV11-2 and J usage is TRBJ2-3; the D gene is possibly TRBD2 (5 bases). There are 13 residues in the CDR3. From germline, CDR1 is SGHAT and CDR2 FQNNGV. Trimming removed 5 bases from V and 6 bases from J, with 12 bases in between.

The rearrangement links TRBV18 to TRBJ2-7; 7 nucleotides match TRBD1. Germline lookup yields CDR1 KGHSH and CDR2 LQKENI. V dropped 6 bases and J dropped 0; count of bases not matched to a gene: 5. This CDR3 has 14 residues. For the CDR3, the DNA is TGTGCCAGCTCTTCGACAGGGACCTCCTACGAGCAGTACTTC. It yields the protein CASSSTGTSYEQYF. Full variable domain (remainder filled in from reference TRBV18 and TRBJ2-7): NAGVMQNPRHLVRRRGQEARLRCSPMKGHSHVYWYRQLPEEGLKFMVYLQKENIIDESGMPKERFSAEFPKEGPSILRIQQVVRGDSAAYFCASSSTGTSYEQYFGPGTRLTVT.

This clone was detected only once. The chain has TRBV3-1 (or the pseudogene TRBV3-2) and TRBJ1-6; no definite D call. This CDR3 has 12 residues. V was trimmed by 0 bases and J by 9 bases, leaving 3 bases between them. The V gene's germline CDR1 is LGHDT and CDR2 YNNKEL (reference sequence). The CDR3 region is CASSQDFSPLHF. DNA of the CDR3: TGTGCCAGCAGCCAAGACTTTTCACCCCTCCACTTT.

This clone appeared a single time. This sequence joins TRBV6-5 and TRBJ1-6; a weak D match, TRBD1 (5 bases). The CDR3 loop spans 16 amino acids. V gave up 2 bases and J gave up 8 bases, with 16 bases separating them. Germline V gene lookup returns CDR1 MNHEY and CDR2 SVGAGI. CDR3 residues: CASSYKSDSVYSPLHF. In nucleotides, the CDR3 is TGTGCCAGCAGTTACAAAAGTGACAGCGTCTATTCACCCCTCCACTTT.

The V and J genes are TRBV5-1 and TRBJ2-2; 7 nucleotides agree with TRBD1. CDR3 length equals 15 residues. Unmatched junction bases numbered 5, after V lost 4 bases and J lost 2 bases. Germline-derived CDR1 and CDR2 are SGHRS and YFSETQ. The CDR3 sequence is CASSTRQGNTGELFF. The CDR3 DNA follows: TGCGCCAGCAGCACGCGACAGGGAAACACCGGGGAGCTGTTTTTT.

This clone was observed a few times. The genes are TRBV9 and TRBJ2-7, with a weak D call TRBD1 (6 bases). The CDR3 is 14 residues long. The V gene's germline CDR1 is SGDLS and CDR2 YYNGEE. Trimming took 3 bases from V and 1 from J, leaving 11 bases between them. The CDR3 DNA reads TGTGCCAGCAGCGCGACAGGCAGATCCTACGAGCAGTACTTC. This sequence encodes CASSATGRSYEQYF.

This CDR3 reads CATSRVGGTGFYEQYF. DNA of the CDR3: TGTGCCACCAGCAGAGTTGGAGGGACAGGGTTCTACGAGCAGTACTTC. The genes are TRBV15 and TRBJ2-7, with 9 bases matching TRBD1. This CDR3 is built from 16 residues. J was trimmed by 3 bases and V by 1 base; bases with no gene match: 7. The germline V gene encodes CDR1 LNHNV and CDR2 YYDKDF (reference sequence).

CDR3 sequence (DNA): TGTGCCATCAGGGGTGACAGCGCAGTTGAAGCTTTCTTT. Translating it yields CAIRGDSAVEAFF. J is TRBJ1-1 and V is TRBV10-3, with D possibly matching TRBD1 (5 bases). This CDR3 spans 13 amino acids. CDR1 and CDR2 (germline): ENHRY, SYGVKD. Between the trimmed V and J ends, which lost 6 bases and 7 bases, there was a span of 15 bases.